Sequencing of this T cell receptor beta chain was carried out in a study of siplizumab effects on memory and regulatory T cells. Study in general: Mixed lymphocyte reactions were performed as paired cultures containing siplizumab at 0.95 to 1 ug/mL or no drug.

Study results and caveats: A minor fraction of alloreactive clones, and no more, mapped to unstimulated subsets. In unstimulated cells, naive T cells appeared more diverse than memory T cells and seemed major alloresponse contributors.

Trimming cost V 2 bases and J 2 bases, with 15 bases left between them. CDR1 and CDR2 (germline): SGHTA, FQGNSA. The CDR3 contains 16 residues. With respect to this clone: Its antigen is still unknown.

Coculturing of the mixed lymphocyte reaction cells was performed at 37°C for less than seven days. Per sample, the assay covered about 9.5 x 10^4 TCR templates. Clones were read by immunoSEQ multiplex PCR, and TCRdb kept only the in-frame ones, dropping some. The sample gives over 15,000 clones, 45% to 60% of which show up once; nearly 5% is in the top ten. This sequence was found in a human donor in good health; the cells came from an allogeneic mixed lymphocyte reaction. Sample: CFSE-low (dividing) CD4+ T cells sorted from an allogeneic mixed lymphocyte reaction. V is TRBV7-2 and J is TRBJ1-1; possible D gene TRBD1, 5 bases. This chain's CDR3 is CASSLLGGAINTEAFF. In DNA, the CDR3 is TGTGCCAGCAGCTTACTCGGGGGTGCGATCAACACTGAAGCTTTCTTT.